Sequencing of this TCR beta chain was carried out in a study of blood T cell repertoires in COVID-19. Whole-study context: From T cells, B-cell-depleted T cells, or PBMCs came the material, which was cDNA or gDNA.

In the original processing: Estimation of nucleated cell counts was performed using reference gene primer amplification. Profiled with immunoSEQ multiplex PCR; TCRdb holds only in-frame clones, not every one. D and trimming were read from the DNA, whereas the V and J calls and clone size are those reported in that table. The sample includes fewer than 200,000 clones, roughly 89% of them seen just once. Germline V gene lookup returns CDR1 SNHLY and CDR2 FYNNEI. The CDR3 extends over 15 amino acids. The V and J ends lost 7 bases and 0 bases, in that order; junction bases with no gene match: 5. This chain joins TRBV2 and TRBJ2-2, with TRBD1 matching 7 bases. The receptor comes from a woman in her seventies with COVID-19, enrolled during active disease. Sequencing input: peripheral blood. This CDR3 reads CASTRQGANTGELFF. Written as DNA, the CDR3 is TGTGCCAGCACCAGACAGGGTGCGAACACCGGGGAGCTGTTTTTT.